This TCR beta chain was identified in a study of beta chain features in type 1 diabetes. V lost 4 bases and J lost 4, with 18 bases in between. This CDR3 is built from 16 residues. CDR1 MNHEY and CDR2 SVGAGI come from the germline V gene. There was one heparinised blood draw per donor, averaging roughly 120 mL. Stem cell-like memory, regulatory, central memory and naive CD4+ cells were sorted via CD45RO/CCR7/CD25/CD127/CD95/CD27. Purity (above 98%) was reached by all sorted populations. Investigators reverse transcribed all isolated RNA, so they sequenced expressed TCRB transcripts. This table comes from immunoSEQ multiplex PCR, and its TCRdb copy is limited to in-frame clones, with some not included. The table shows 600,000 to 700,000 clones, with around 12% occurring only once. On this clone: As yet, its antigen is unknown.

Notes on the study in general: TCRB CDR3s from Type 1 diabetes patients were moderately but significantly shorter in all four CD4+ subsets.

The origin of this receptor is a man aged 30 to 39 with type 1 diabetes. The chain carries TRBV6-5 and TRBJ2-3; maybe TRBD2 (6 bases). Sequenced sample: naive CD4+ T cells from blood. The CDR3 coding sequence is TGTGCCAGCAGTTTAGGCGGTAGCGGTCTCCCAGATACGCAGTATTTT. Amino acid sequence: CASSLGGSGLPDTQYF.